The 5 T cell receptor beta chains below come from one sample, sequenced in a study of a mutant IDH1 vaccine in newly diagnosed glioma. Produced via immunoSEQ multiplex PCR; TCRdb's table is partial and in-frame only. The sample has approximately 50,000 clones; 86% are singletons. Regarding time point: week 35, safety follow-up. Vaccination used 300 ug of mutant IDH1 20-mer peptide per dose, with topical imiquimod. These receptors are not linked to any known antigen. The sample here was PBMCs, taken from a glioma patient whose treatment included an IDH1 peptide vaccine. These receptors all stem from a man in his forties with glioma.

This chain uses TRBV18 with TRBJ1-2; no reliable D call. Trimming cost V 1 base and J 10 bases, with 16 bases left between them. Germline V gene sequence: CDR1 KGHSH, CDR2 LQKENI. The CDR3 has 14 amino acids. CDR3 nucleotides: TGTGCCAGCTCACCACAAACGGCACTTATAGACTACACCTTC. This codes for CASSPQTALIDYTF.

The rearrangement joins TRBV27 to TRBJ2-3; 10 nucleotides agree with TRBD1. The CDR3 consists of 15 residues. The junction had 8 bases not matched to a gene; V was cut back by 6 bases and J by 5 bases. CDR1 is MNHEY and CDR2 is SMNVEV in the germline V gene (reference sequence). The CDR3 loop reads CASSRTGGRIDTQYF. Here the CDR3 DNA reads TGTGCCAGCAGCAGGACAGGGGGTCGTATAGATACGCAGTATTTT.

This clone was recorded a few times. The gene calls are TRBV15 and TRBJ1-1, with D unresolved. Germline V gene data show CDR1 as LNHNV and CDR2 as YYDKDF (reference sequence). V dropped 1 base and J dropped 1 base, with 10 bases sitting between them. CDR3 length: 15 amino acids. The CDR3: CATSRGLGRNTEAFF. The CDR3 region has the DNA TGTGCCACCAGCAGAGGTTTGGGTAGGAACACTGAAGCTTTCTTT. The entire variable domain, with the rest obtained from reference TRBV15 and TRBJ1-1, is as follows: DAMVIQNPRYQVTQFGKPVTLSCSQTLNHNVMYWYQQKSSQAPKLLFHYYDKDFNNEADTPDNFQSRRPNTSFCFLDIRSPGLGDTAMYLCATSRGLGRNTEAFFGQGTRLTVV.

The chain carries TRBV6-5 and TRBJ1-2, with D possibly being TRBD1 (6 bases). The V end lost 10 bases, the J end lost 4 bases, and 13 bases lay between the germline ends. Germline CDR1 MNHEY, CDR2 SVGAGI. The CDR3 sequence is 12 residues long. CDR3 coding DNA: TGTGCCACCTTTTCCAGGGGCTATGGCTACACCTTC. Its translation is CATFSRGYGYTF.

The CDR3 coding sequence is TGTGCCAGCAGCTTAAATAGGTATCCCAGCACAGATACGCAGTATTTT. This gives the protein CASSLNRYPSTDTQYF. The chain is built from TRBV7-2 and TRBJ2-3; D remains ambiguous. CDR1 is SGHTA, CDR2 FQGNSA, per germline. The V and J ends lost 2 bases and 0 bases respectively, with 12 bases between them. The CDR3 covers 16 residues.